The next 10 T cell receptor beta chains were all read from a single sample in a study of shared clonotypes between healthy human individuals. Clones were sequenced by immunoSEQ multiplex PCR, and TCRdb holds only the in-frame ones, with some missing. The sample holds 2 million to 3 million clones, roughly 93% seen once. The sequencing input was naive CD4+ T cells from PBMCs. As for subset: CD45RA+ positively selected. All receptors derive from a man between 18 and 29 years old in good health. Some clones in this sample may be carry-over from other donors' samples.

This clone was recorded once. The chain recombines TRBV13 with TRBJ2-7, with D perhaps given as TRBD1 or TRBD2 (5 bases each). In germline, CDR1 is PRHDT, CDR2 FYEKMQ (reference sequence). CDR3 length equals 13 residues. The V end was cut by 4 bases, the J end by 0 bases, with 7 bases between. CDR3 region: CASSSGTSYEQYF. The CDR3 DNA reads TGTGCCAGCAGCTCCGGGACCTCCTACGAGCAGTACTTC.

The chain is built from TRBV19 and TRBJ2-6, with a possible D match to TRBD1 (5 bases). The germline V gene has CDR1 LNHDA and CDR2 SQIVND (reference sequence). The CDR3 runs 16 residues. Trimming took 6 bases from V and 0 from J, leaving 12 bases between them. The CDR3 sequence is CASSVDRTSGANVLTF. CDR3 DNA sequence: TGTGCCAGTAGCGTCGACAGAACCTCTGGGGCCAACGTCCTGACTTTC.

This chain connects TRBV18 to TRBJ1-5, with unresolved D. V was pared by 2 bases and J by 3 bases, with 8 bases between. CDR3 length: 14 residues. The germline CDR1 and CDR2 sequences are KGHSH and LQKENI. The CDR3 DNA reads as TGTGCCAGCTCACCATCTACATACAATCAGCCCCAGCATTTT. Encoded protein: CASSPSTYNQPQHF.

The chain recombines TRBV5-4 with TRBJ2-7; 13 bases line up with TRBD2. CDR1 SGHNT and CDR2 YYREEE come from the germline V gene (reference sequence). The ends lost 4 bases at V and 3 bases at J; junction bases unmatched: 7. CDR3 length: 16 residues. CDR3 in DNA: TGTGCCAGCAGCGCGGGGACTAGCGGGACACTCTACGAGCAGTACTTC. It translates to CASSAGTSGTLYEQYF.

This chain links TRBV15 with TRBJ2-1; TRBD2 aligns across 10 bases. Trimming took 1 base from V and 9 from J; bases not matched to a gene: 9. Germline lookup yields CDR1 LNHNV and CDR2 YYDKDF (reference sequence). This CDR3 has 16 residues. CDR3 DNA: TGTGCCACCAGCAGAGGAGGAGTAGCGGGAGGTCTTGAGCAGTTCTTC. Its protein product is CATSRGGVAGGLEQFF.

This chain links TRBV28 with TRBJ1-5, with a possible D match to TRBD1 (5 bases). V was shortened by 6 bases and J by 1 base, with 19 bases between the two germline ends. The CDR3 runs 17 residues. CDR1 and CDR2 (germline): MDHEN, SYDVKM. CDR3 sequence reads: CASSPRVGRASNQPQHF. Written as DNA, the CDR3 is TGTGCCAGCAGCCCTCGAGTAGGCAGGGCGAGCAATCAGCCCCAGCATTTT.

This clone was seen once. The genes are TRBV7-2 and TRBJ2-2; 12 bases map to TRBD2. V lost 4 bases to trimming and J lost 13 bases; unmatched junction nucleotides: 13. Germline CDR1 and CDR2: SGHTA and FQGNSA. This CDR3 region has 16 residues. The CDR3 reads CASSSFGLAGPQGLFF. In DNA, the CDR3 is TGTGCCAGCAGCTCGTTTGGACTAGCGGGGCCCCAGGGGCTGTTTTTT.

This chain uses TRBV18 with TRBJ2-7; perhaps TRBD2 as D (6 bases). CDR3 length: 14 amino acids. In germline, CDR1 is KGHSH, CDR2 LQKENI. V was clipped by 3 bases and J by 0 bases, with 9 bases between them. As DNA, the CDR3 is TGTGCCAGCTCACCCGGGACTTTCTCCTACGAGCAGTACTTC. Translated, it gives CASSPGTFSYEQYF. The variable domain in full, with the rest retrieved from reference TRBV18 and TRBJ2-7, is NAGVMQNPRHLVRRRGQEARLRCSPMKGHSHVYWYRQLPEEGLKFMVYLQKENIIDESGMPKERFSAEFPKEGPSILRIQQVVRGDSAAYFCASSPGTFSYEQYFGPGTRLTVT.

The rearrangement uses TRBV30 and TRBJ1-5; D gene unclear. The CDR3 runs to 17 residues. The germline V and J ends were trimmed by 1 base and 5 bases, with 21 bases remaining between them. From germline, CDR1 is GTSNPN and CDR2 SVGIG (reference sequence). The CDR3 DNA reads TGTGCCTGGAGTGGGGGTTGGGTATCAGGCTTGGATCAGCCCCAGCATTTT. Translation: CAWSGGWVSGLDQPQHF.

This clone was recorded only once. J is TRBJ2-3 and V is TRBV5-1; 7 bases are a match to TRBD1. Germline V gene data show CDR1 as SGHRS and CDR2 as YFSETQ. Trimming cost V 2 bases and J 1 base; bases outside gene matches: 4. The CDR3 consists of 15 residues. The CDR3 DNA reads TGCGCCAGCAGCTTTAACAGGGGAGGCACAGATACGCAGTATTTT. Protein product: CASSFNRGGTDTQYF. The entire variable domain, with the rest obtained from reference TRBV5-1 and TRBJ2-3, is as follows: KAGVTQTPRYLIKTRGQQVTLSCSPISGHRSVSWYQQTPGQGLQFLFEYFSETQRNKGNFPGRFSGRQFSNSRSEMNVSTLELGDSALYLCASSFNRGGTDTQYFGPGTRLTVL.